This TCR beta chain was found in a study of cytomegalovirus exposure and HLA in healthy donors. Primers included in the PCR were 60 Vbeta and 13 Jbeta primers. TCRdb's copy holds only in-frame clones and misses some; the assay was immunoSEQ multiplex PCR. Counted here are 99,000 or so clones, 70% to 80% occurring once; the ten biggest clones make up approximately 2.2%. The germline V gene has CDR1 MNHEY and CDR2 SVGAGI. V was cut by 5 bases and J by 5 bases, with 18 bases left in between. The CDR3 is 15 amino acids. Healthy bone marrow donors formed the donor group. This TCR derives from a man in his thirties or forties in good health and CMV-seronegative. V and J are TRBV6-5 and TRBJ1-2; D not resolved. Sequencing was done on a sample of PBMCs. Here the CDR3 reads CASSPYPSGDYGYTF. The CDR3 DNA reads as TGTGCCAGCAGTCCTTATCCTTCCGGGGATTATGGCTACACCTTC.